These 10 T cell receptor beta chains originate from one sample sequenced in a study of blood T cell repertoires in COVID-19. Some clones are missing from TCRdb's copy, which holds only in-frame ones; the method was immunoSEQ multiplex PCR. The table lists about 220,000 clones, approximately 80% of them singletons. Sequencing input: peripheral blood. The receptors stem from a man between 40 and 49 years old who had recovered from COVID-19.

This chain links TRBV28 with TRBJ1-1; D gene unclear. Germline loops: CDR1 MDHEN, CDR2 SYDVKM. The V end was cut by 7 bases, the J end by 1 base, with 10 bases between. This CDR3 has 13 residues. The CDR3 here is CASTSTQNTEAFF. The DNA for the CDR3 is TGTGCCAGCACCTCGACACAGAACACTGAAGCTTTCTTT.

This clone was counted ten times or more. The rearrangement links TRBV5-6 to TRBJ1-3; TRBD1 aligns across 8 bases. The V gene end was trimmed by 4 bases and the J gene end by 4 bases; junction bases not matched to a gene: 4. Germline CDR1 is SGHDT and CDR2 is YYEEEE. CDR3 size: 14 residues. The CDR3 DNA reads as TGTGCCAGCAGCCCGACAGGGGTGGGAAACACCATATATTTT. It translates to CASSPTGVGNTIYF.

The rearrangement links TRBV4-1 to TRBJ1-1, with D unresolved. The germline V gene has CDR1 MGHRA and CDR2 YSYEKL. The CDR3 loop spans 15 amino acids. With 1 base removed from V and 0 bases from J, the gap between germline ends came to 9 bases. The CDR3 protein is CASSQAPGVNTEAFF. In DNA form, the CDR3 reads TGCGCCAGCAGCCAAGCCCCGGGAGTGAACACTGAAGCTTTCTTT.

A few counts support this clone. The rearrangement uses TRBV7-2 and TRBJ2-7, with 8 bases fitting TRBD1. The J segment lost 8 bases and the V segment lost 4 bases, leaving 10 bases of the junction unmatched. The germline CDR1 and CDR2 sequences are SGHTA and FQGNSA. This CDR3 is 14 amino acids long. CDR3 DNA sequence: TGTGCCAGCAGCTCCTACGGACAGGGCGGGAAGCAGTACTTC. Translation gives CASSSYGQGGKQYF.

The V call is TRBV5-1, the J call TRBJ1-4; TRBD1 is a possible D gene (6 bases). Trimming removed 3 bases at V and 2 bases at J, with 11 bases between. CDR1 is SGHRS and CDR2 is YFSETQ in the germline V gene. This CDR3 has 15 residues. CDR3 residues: CASSSGTSTNEKLFF. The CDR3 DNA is TGCGCCAGCAGCTCCGGGACAAGTACTAATGAAAAACTGTTTTTT.

The CDR3 spells CASSFTGTGSGYTF. The CDR3 nucleotides are TGTGCCAGCAGCTTTACCGGGACAGGTAGCGGCTACACCTTC. The chain has TRBV27 and TRBJ1-2; 8 nucleotides line up with TRBD1. Germline V gene lookup returns CDR1 MNHEY and CDR2 SMNVEV (reference sequence). This CDR3 contains 14 residues. Trimming took 6 bases from V and 8 from J; bases not matched to a gene: 11.

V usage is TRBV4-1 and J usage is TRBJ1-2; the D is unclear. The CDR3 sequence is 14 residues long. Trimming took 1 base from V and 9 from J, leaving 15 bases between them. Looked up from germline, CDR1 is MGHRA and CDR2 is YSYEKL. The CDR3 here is CASSQGTAQASYTF. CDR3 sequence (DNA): TGCGCCAGCAGCCAAGGTACCGCCCAAGCGAGCTACACCTTC.

This CDR3 reads CATGGWGEQYF. The DNA for the CDR3 is TGTGCCACAGGGGGTTGGGGGGAGCAGTACTTC. V gene TRBV15 combines with J gene TRBJ2-7; possible D gene TRBD1, 6 bases. The germline gives CDR1 LNHNV, CDR2 YYDKDF (reference sequence). There are 11 residues in the CDR3. Trimming left V 9 bases short and J 7 bases short, with 13 bases between.

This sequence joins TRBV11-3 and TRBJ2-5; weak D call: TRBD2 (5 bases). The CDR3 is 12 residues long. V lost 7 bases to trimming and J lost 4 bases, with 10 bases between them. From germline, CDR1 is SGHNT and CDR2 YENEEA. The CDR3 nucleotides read TGTGCCAGCACTCCTGGAGGAGAGACCCAGTACTTC. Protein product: CASTPGGETQYF.

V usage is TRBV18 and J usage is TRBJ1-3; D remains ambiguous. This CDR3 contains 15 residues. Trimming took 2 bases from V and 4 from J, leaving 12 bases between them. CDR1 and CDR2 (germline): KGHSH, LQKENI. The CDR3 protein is CASSPDTVPGNTIYF. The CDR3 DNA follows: TGTGCCAGCTCACCAGACACAGTGCCCGGAAACACCATATATTTT.